The entry that follows covers one TCR beta chain sequence. Its cognate antigen has yet to be identified. The record has no base qualities; no much larger clone is one base away. Deletion took 7 bases off V and 5 bases off J, with a span of 9 bases between the germline ends. Reading from cysteine to phenylalanine, the CDR3 counts 12 amino acids. Solely the CDR3 DNA is kept, with 36 bases framed from the first base. TCRbeta CDR3 regions were amplified from genomic DNA by means of the immunoSEQ Assay, a bias-controlled multiplex PCR. Per the authors' processing: The number of nucleated cells in each sample was estimated from the amplification of reference gene primers within the assay. To quantify the absolute abundance of each unique TCRbeta CDR3 rearrangement, sequence reads were collapsed and filtered. Productive Simpson clonality was computed per sample as the square root of Simpson's diversity index over productive rearrangements. TCRdb's version of the immuneACCESS table is confined to in-frame rearrangements and falls short of the full clone set. An unresolved V gene accounts for under half of the shortfall where checked; the remainder is of unknown origin. V, J and clone size are taken as reported in that table, and D and trimming were inferred from the DNA itself. The sample includes approximately 470,000 clones, with around 90% observed a single time. The ten biggest clones cover about 0.7% of the sample.

This entry comes from a study of blood T cell repertoires in COVID-19 (dated by TCRdb to 2018 to 2020). Regarding the complete study: Collaborator samples came from the United States, Italy and Spain and covered acute and convalescent phases of COVID-19. Deeply sampled blood TCRbeta repertoires from subjects exposed to, actively infected with, or recovered from COVID-19 were included in the dataset. Where HLA class I and class II types were available, the types were taken from metadata supplied by the sample provider, not from assay-based typing. The samples were drawn from the first 160 participants of the ongoing ImmuneRACE study and from 1,254 subjects provided by 6 global collaborators. The repertoires were released in a freely available public database intended as a resource for research on the immune response to SARS-CoV-2. A de-identified subject ID, COVID-19 status, age in years and sex were almost always included in the sample metadata. The prospective study material was composed of cDNA or gDNA derived from T cells, B-cell-depleted T cells, or PBMCs.

Study-wide findings and limitations: Clinical and demographic metadata were provided uncurated, with the amount varying by source and participant.

In the prospective study, participants were about 18 to 95 years old, resided in about two dozen geographic areas of the United States, and were enrolled through a virtual design. In the prospective study, participants were assigned to cohorts based on the clinical history participants reported in a screening survey and a study questionnaire. ImmuneRACE Cohort 3 recovered participants were defined by two consecutive negative NP/OP PCR tests, healthcare professional clearance, or symptom resolution. Mobile phlebotomists in the prospective study collected whole blood, serum and a nasopharyngeal or oropharyngeal swab from every participant. Over an approximately 2-month period, participants in the prospective study had the option of providing additional blood draws and questionnaires. Blood samples from the prospective study were shipped frozen or at room temperature prior to DNA extraction.

The sequence derives from a young woman who had recovered from COVID-19. The sequencing input was PBMCs or T cells enriched from blood (not recorded which). Recombination joined TRBV12-3 or TRBV12-4 with TRBJ1-5; there is no confident call for the D gene. CDR3 reads: CASTFGDQPQHF. The nucleotide sequence is given as TGTGCCAGCACCTTCGGGGATCAGCCCCAGCATTTT.